Shown below are 29 T cell receptor beta chains from a single sample sequenced in a study of blood T cell repertoires in COVID-19. Using immunoSEQ multiplex PCR, the repertoire was profiled, and TCRdb retains in-frame clones only, with some absent. The sample carries a few hundred thousand clones, just over 85% recorded once. The specimen was PBMCs or T cells enriched from blood (not recorded which). Source of these receptors: a woman aged 35 to 49 with acute COVID-19.

In its sample, this clone was seen once. The V call is TRBV3-1 (or the pseudogene TRBV3-2), the J call TRBJ1-2; D unclear. With 4 bases removed from V and 6 bases from J, the gap between germline ends came to 12 bases. The CDR3 has 13 amino acids. Germline values: CDR1 LGHDT, CDR2 YNNKEL (reference sequence). The CDR3 is CASSRTELDGYTF. The CDR3 nucleotides read TGTGCCAGCAGCCGCACAGAGTTGGATGGCTACACCTTC.

The V gene is TRBV4-1, the J gene TRBJ1-4; TRBD1 agrees at 10 bases. The CDR3 is 16 amino acids. The germline V gene encodes CDR1 MGHRA and CDR2 YSYEKL. V lost 2 bases to trimming and J lost 5 bases; unmatched junction nucleotides: 5. The CDR3 bases are TGCGCCAGCAGCCAAAAAGAGGGACAGGGGAATGAAAAACTGTTTTTT. Protein: CASSQKEGQGNEKLFF.

The chain employs TRBV27 and TRBJ1-6; possible D gene TRBD1, 6 bases. Germline V gene lookup returns CDR1 MNHEY and CDR2 SMNVEV (reference sequence). CDR3 length equals 16 residues. V was trimmed by 4 bases and J by 9 bases, leaving 19 bases between them. CDR3: CASSSGTRFQGSPLHF. For the CDR3, the DNA is TGTGCCAGCAGTTCCGGGACACGGTTTCAGGGTTCACCCCTCCACTTT.

This clone was observed a handful of times. The J gene is TRBJ2-1, the V gene TRBV7-2, with 7 bases lining up with TRBD2. The CDR3 is made up of 16 amino acids. V lost 0 bases and J lost 3; bases outside the gene matches: 5. In germline, CDR1 is SGHTA, CDR2 FQGNSA. The CDR3 bases are TGTGCCAGCAGCTTAGCCCCCAGCGGGGTCTACAATGAGCAGTTCTTC. It specifies CASSLAPSGVYNEQFF. Complete variable domain (other parts from reference TRBV7-2 and TRBJ2-1): GAGVSQSPSNKVTEKGKDVELRCDPISGHTALYWYRQSLGQGLEFLIYFQGNSAPDKSGLPSDRFSAERTGGSVSTLTIQRTQQEDSAVYLCASSLAPSGVYNEQFFGPGTRLTVL.

The chain uses TRBV7-9 and TRBJ1-4; D possibly corresponds to TRBD1 (6 bases). V was shortened by 8 bases and J by 8 bases, with 15 bases between the two germline ends. The CDR3 consists of 13 residues. Looked up from germline, CDR1 is SEHNR and CDR2 is FQNEAQ (reference sequence). CDR3 in amino acids: CASEDSHLEKLFF. The CDR3 nucleotides are TGTGCCAGCGAGGACAGTCATTTAGAAAAACTGTTTTTT.

This clone was recorded once. The chain carries TRBV11-3 and TRBJ2-3; TRBD2 aligns across 9 bases. V shed 0 bases and J 2 bases; nucleotides not matched to a gene: 6. Per the germline V gene, CDR1 is SGHNT and CDR2 is YENEEA. This CDR3 comprises 17 residues. CDR3 amino acids: CASSLDGASGVTDTQYF. The CDR3 nucleotides are TGTGCCAGCAGCTTAGACGGGGCTAGCGGGGTCACAGATACGCAGTATTTT.

V is TRBV7-2 and J is TRBJ1-2, with D maybe TRBD1 (6 bases). Germline assignment: CDR1 SGHTA and CDR2 FQGNSA. V lost 2 bases to trimming and J lost 6 bases, with 16 bases between them. This CDR3 has 15 residues. The chain's CDR3 is CASSLFDQGNNGYTF. The CDR3 nucleotides are TGTGCCAGCAGCTTATTCGATCAGGGGAATAATGGCTACACCTTC.

V usage is TRBV13 and J usage is TRBJ1-4; TRBD1 might be the D (5 bases). CDR1 and CDR2 from the germline V gene are PRHDT and FYEKMQ (reference sequence). Trimming cost V 5 bases and J 2 bases, with 15 bases left between them. The CDR3 consists of 16 residues. The CDR3, as DNA: TGTGCCAGCAGCCGTTTAACAGGTGTTACTAATGAAAAACTGTTTTTT. Translated, it gives CASSRLTGVTNEKLFF.

The V and J genes are TRBV6-5 and TRBJ2-5, with 7 nucleotides matching TRBD1. The CDR3 runs 15 residues. After removal of 11 bases from V and 5 bases from J, the junction contained 17 bases not matched to a gene. The germline V gene encodes CDR1 MNHEY and CDR2 SVGAGI. CDR3 DNA sequence: TGTGCCGGTTTAGCGCCGGGACAGACGGCGGAGACCCAGTACTTC. This sequence encodes CAGLAPGQTAETQYF.

This chain connects TRBV13 to TRBJ2-4; 10 nucleotides align to TRBD1. CDR1 PRHDT and CDR2 FYEKMQ come from the germline V gene (reference sequence). The CDR3 loop spans 16 amino acids. Trimming removed 1 base from V and 2 bases from J; junction bases left unmatched: 2. CDR3 in amino acids: CASSLAGQGTKNIQYF. CDR3 nucleotides: TGTGCCAGCAGCTTAGCGGGACAGGGGACCAAAAACATTCAGTACTTC.

J is TRBJ1-5 and V is TRBV18; the D is unclear. CDR1 and CDR2 from the germline V gene are KGHSH and LQKENI. There are 14 residues in the CDR3. The V and J ends lost 9 bases and 2 bases respectively, with 14 bases between them. CDR3 DNA sequence: TGTGCCAGTTCTGAGGGTTGGGGCAATCAGCCCCAGCATTTT. The encoded protein is CASSEGWGNQPQHF.

This chain connects TRBV28 to TRBJ1-1; 8 positions match TRBD1. This CDR3 has 13 amino acids. Germline V CDR1 and CDR2: MDHEN, SYDVKM. J lost 5 bases, V lost 10 bases, and 9 bases had no gene match. The CDR3 DNA is TGTGCCATCCATGATCGGACAGGGACTGAAGCTTTCTTT. Translating it yields CAIHDRTGTEAFF.

V is TRBV7-9 and J is TRBJ2-3; 8 bases line up with TRBD1. Germline V gene data show CDR1 as SEHNR and CDR2 as FQNEAQ (reference sequence). Losses at the gene ends were 3 bases for V and 6 bases for J; bases not matched to a gene: 8. The CDR3 has 15 amino acids. CDR3: CASSLADRGGDTQYF. CDR3 nucleotides: TGTGCCAGCAGCTTGGCTGACAGGGGCGGCGATACGCAGTATTTT.

The chain carries TRBV19 and TRBJ1-1, with TRBD1 as a possible D gene (6 bases). The V end was cut by 3 bases, the J end by 1 base, with 15 bases between. The CDR3 has 16 residues. Per germline, CDR1 LNHDA and CDR2 SQIVND (reference sequence). CDR3 bases: TGTGCCAGTAGTATGGCCCAAGGCAGGGGGAACACTGAAGCTTTCTTT. Protein product: CASSMAQGRGNTEAFF.

This CDR3 is CASSQGDRGNTEAFF. The CDR3 DNA follows: TGCGCCAGCAGCCAGGGGGACAGGGGGAACACTGAAGCTTTCTTT. The chain couples TRBV4-3 to TRBJ1-1, with 10 bases that match TRBD1. Unmatched junction bases numbered 2, after V lost 3 bases and J lost 1 base. Germline CDR1 and CDR2: LGHNA and YSLEER. The CDR3 runs to 15 residues.

V usage is TRBV14 and J usage is TRBJ2-7; 7 positions agree with TRBD1. The CDR3 extends over 15 amino acids. Germline assignment: CDR1 SGHDN and CDR2 FVKESK. V dropped 3 bases and J dropped 0; count of bases not matched to a gene: 5. CDR3 sequence (DNA): TGTGCCAGCAGCCAGAGAGGGACAGCCTCCTACGAGCAGTACTTC. This sequence encodes CASSQRGTASYEQYF.

Regarding this clone: The sample carries other DNA sequences with the same CDR3. The chain recombines TRBV5-1 with TRBJ2-6, with D uncertain. Germline CDR1 reads SGHRS; CDR2 reads YFSETQ. Trimming cost V 4 bases and J 0 bases, with 8 bases left between them. This CDR3 is built from 15 residues. The CDR3 protein is CASSLLSSGANVLTF. CDR3 in DNA: TGCGCCAGCAGCCTCTTGAGCTCTGGGGCCAACGTCCTGACTTTC.

This clone appeared a single time. The rearrangement joins TRBV9 to TRBJ1-5; TRBD1 matches at 10 bases. J was trimmed by 5 bases and V by 4 bases; bases with no gene match: 9. The germline CDR1 and CDR2 sequences are SGDLS and YYNGEE. CDR3 size: 16 residues. Here the CDR3 reads CASSPGTGENYQPQHF. DNA of the CDR3: TGTGCCAGCAGCCCTGGGACAGGGGAAAACTATCAGCCCCAGCATTTT.

The chain couples TRBV28 to TRBJ2-7; 8 nucleotides match TRBD1. The junction had 9 bases not matched to a gene; V was cut back by 6 bases and J by 5 bases. CDR1 is MDHEN and CDR2 is SYDVKM in the germline V gene. The CDR3 totals 14 residues. The CDR3 sequence is CASRPHGQGDEQYF. The CDR3 coding sequence is TGTGCCAGCAGACCCCATGGACAGGGTGACGAGCAGTACTTC.

The chain links TRBV7-9 to TRBJ2-3; no firm D call. The CDR3 loop spans 16 amino acids. CDR1 and CDR2 (germline): SEHNR, FQNEAQ (reference sequence). The V end was cut by 5 bases, the J end by 6 bases, with 21 bases between. DNA for the CDR3: TGTGCCAGCAGCAAACAGAAGTCTGTGTCTTCGGATACGCAGTATTTT. This encodes CASSKQKSVSSDTQYF.

V usage is TRBV6-1 and J usage is TRBJ2-1; tentatively, D is TRBD2 (5 bases). This CDR3 spans 15 amino acids. The V and J ends lost 5 bases and 1 base respectively, with 12 bases between them. Looked up from germline, CDR1 is MNHNS and CDR2 is SASEGT. CDR3 nucleotide sequence: TGTGCCAGCAGTAAACTAGATAGGTCCTACAATGAGCAGTTCTTC. Amino acid sequence: CASSKLDRSYNEQFF.

The J gene is TRBJ2-5, the V gene TRBV5-6; D possibly corresponds to TRBD2 (6 bases). V shed 4 bases and J shed 4 bases, with 14 bases lying between them. CDR3 size: 14 residues. The V gene's germline CDR1 is SGHDT and CDR2 YYEEEE. The CDR3 region is CASSRTGGRETQYF. For the CDR3, the DNA is TGTGCCAGCAGCCGAACTGGGGGGAGAGAGACCCAGTACTTC.

V gene TRBV7-8 combines with J gene TRBJ2-7, with TRBD2 as a possible D gene (5 bases). V shed 2 bases and J shed 1 base, with 15 bases lying between them. Germline V lookup: CDR1 SGHVS, CDR2 FQNEAQ. The CDR3 loop spans 16 amino acids. Here the CDR3 reads CASSLRASSRSYEQYF. CDR3 bases: TGTGCCAGCAGCTTACGGGCGTCTAGCAGGTCCTACGAGCAGTACTTC.

The chain joins TRBV9 to TRBJ2-1; TRBD2 matches at 13 bases. CDR3 length equals 15 residues. The germline V gene has CDR1 SGDLS and CDR2 YYNGEE. The V and J ends lost 4 bases and 4 bases, in that order; junction bases with no gene match: 2. Here the CDR3 reads CASSRTSGGYNEQFF. CDR3 DNA sequence: TGTGCCAGCAGCAGGACTAGCGGGGGTTACAATGAGCAGTTCTTC.

The V call is TRBV7-2, the J call TRBJ1-2; the D is unclear. With 5 bases removed from V and 4 bases from J, the gap between germline ends came to 20 bases. The CDR3 consists of 16 residues. In germline, CDR1 is SGHTA, CDR2 FQGNSA. The chain's CDR3 is CASSTQVQGIGYGYTF. The CDR3 DNA sequence: TGTGCCAGCAGCACCCAGGTGCAAGGAATTGGCTATGGCTACACCTTC.

Of note for this clone: The same CDR3 is also encoded by other DNA sequences in this sample. V gene TRBV6-2 or TRBV6-3 combines with J gene TRBJ2-7; TRBD2 agrees at 13 bases. The CDR3 extends over 14 amino acids. CDR1 MNHEY and CDR2 SVGEGT come from the germline V gene. With 5 bases clipped from V and 3 bases from J, the junction kept 1 base outside the gene matches. The DNA for the CDR3 is TGTGCCAGCAGTCGGACTAGCGGGAGCTACGAGCAGTACTTC. Protein: CASSRTSGSYEQYF.

This sequence joins TRBV7-2 and TRBJ2-3, with TRBD2 identical over 7 bases. J was trimmed by 2 bases and V by 5 bases; bases with no gene match: 10. This CDR3 has 16 amino acids. Germline loops: CDR1 SGHTA, CDR2 FQGNSA. CDR3 bases: TGTGCCAGCAGCCACAAGCCGGGACTACTCACAGATACGCAGTATTTT. Its translation is CASSHKPGLLTDTQYF.

The gene calls are TRBV5-1 and TRBJ1-1, with unresolved D. The germline V gene has CDR1 SGHRS and CDR2 YFSETQ. This CDR3 has 15 residues. V was pared by 1 base and J by 3 bases, with 13 bases between. CDR3 nucleotide sequence: TGCGCCAGCAGCTTGTCGGGTTTGGTATACACTGAAGCTTTCTTT. Its translation is CASSLSGLVYTEAFF.

This clone was seen a handful of times. The chain employs TRBV7-2 and TRBJ2-1; 11 bases fit TRBD2. Germline values: CDR1 SGHTA, CDR2 FQGNSA. V shed 5 bases, J shed 15 bases, and the junction held 6 bases outside the gene matches. CDR3 size: 12 residues. The CDR3: CASSLGLAGWFF. The CDR3 nucleotides are TGTGCCAGCAGCCTAGGACTAGCGGGTTGGTTCTTC. The variable domain in full, with the rest retrieved from reference TRBV7-2 and TRBJ2-1, is GAGVSQSPSNKVTEKGKDVELRCDPISGHTALYWYRQSLGQGLEFLIYFQGNSAPDKSGLPSDRFSAERTGGSVSTLTIQRTQQEDSAVYLCASSLGLAGWFFGPGTRLTVL.